One sample yielded the 14 T cell receptor beta chains listed below, sequenced in a study of neurological immune-mediated disorders. Each CDR3 protein gets one entry after TCRdb re-called the 5' RACE reads with MiXCR. The table shows 15,000 to 20,000 distinct CDR3 sequences, with over 8.5% occurring only once. The sample consisted of CD8+ T cells from blood. The receptors shown here come from a woman aged 45-60 years in good health.

This clonotype has a count of ten or more. This rearrangement joins TRBV20-1 to TRBJ2-7, with D maybe TRBD2 (6 bases). From germline, CDR1 is DFQATT and CDR2 SNEGSKA (reference sequence). V gave up 2 bases and J gave up 4 bases, with 18 bases separating them. CDR3 length equals 15 residues. The CDR3, as DNA: TGCAGTGCTAGACCGCGTAGACTAGGAACTTACGAGCAGTACTTC. Translation gives CSARPRRLGTYEQYF.

This clonotype was counted many times. This chain links TRBV4-3 with TRBJ1-5; TRBD1 might be the D (5 bases). V dropped 0 bases and J dropped 2 bases, with 11 bases sitting between them. CDR1 is LGHNA and CDR2 is YSLEER in the germline V gene. There are 16 residues in the CDR3. CDR3 sequence reads: CASSQDRLGGNQPQHF. CDR3 sequence (DNA): TGCGCCAGCAGCCAAGATCGGCTGGGGGGCAATCAGCCCCAGCATTTT.

J is TRBJ2-3 and V is TRBV10-3; D is uncertain. Trimming stripped 0 bases from V and 4 bases from J, with 2 bases between. Germline-derived CDR1 and CDR2 are ENHRY and SYGVKD. The CDR3 runs to 12 residues. The CDR3 DNA reads TGTGCCATCAGTGAGTCGGCAGATACGCAGTATTTT. Amino acids: CAISESADTQYF.

This clonotype was counted between two and nine times. J is TRBJ1-2 and V is TRBV29-1; D not resolved. The CDR3 is 12 amino acids. Per the germline V gene, CDR1 is SQVTM and CDR2 is ANQGSEA. V lost 3 bases and J 4 bases, leaving 9 bases between the germline ends. CDR3 loop: CSVDSGAYGYTF. CDR3 bases: TGCAGCGTTGATTCTGGAGCCTATGGCTACACCTTC.

In this sample, this clonotype turned up a few times. This rearrangement joins TRBV30 to TRBJ1-4; no firm D call. Trimming pared 3 bases from V and 5 bases from J, leaving 19 bases between. Germline V lookup: CDR1 GTSNPN, CDR2 SVGIG (reference sequence). The CDR3 totals 16 residues. CDR3 sequence: CAWSEKMSAPNEKLFF. The CDR3, as DNA: TGTGCCTGGAGCGAGAAAATGTCGGCCCCCAATGAAAAACTGTTTTTT.

V usage is TRBV11-2 and J usage is TRBJ2-7; no clear D. Gene TRBJ2-5 matches the end of the DNA better, so the J call may be wrong. Germline CDR1 SGHAT, CDR2 FQNNGV. The CDR3 length is 12 residues. The CDR3 DNA reads TGTGCCAGCAGCTTATTTTCCGAGACCCAGTACTTC. This gives the protein CASSLFSETQYF.

This clonotype was counted at least ten times. The chain has TRBV6-6 and TRBJ2-5; 8 positions agree with TRBD1. V lost 7 bases to trimming and J lost 5 bases; unmatched junction nucleotides: 3. Germline V gene sequence: CDR1 MNHNY, CDR2 SVGAGI (reference sequence). The CDR3 is made up of 12 amino acids. The CDR3, as DNA: TGTGCCAGCAAAGACAGGGGTGAGACCCAGTACTTC. Protein product: CASKDRGETQYF.

In regard to this clonotype: The conserved phenylalanine or tryptophan normally closing the CDR3 is absent here, so this likely arose from a read error. The V call is TRBV7-9, the J call TRBJ2-4; D is ambiguous. Germline assignment: CDR1 SEHNR and CDR2 FQNEAQ (reference sequence). The CDR3 is made up of 17 amino acids. The DNA for the CDR3 is TGTGCCAGAAGCTTATATGGGCAGGTCATAGCCAAAAACATTCAGTACTTA. Translating gives CARSLYGQVIAKNIQYL.

This clonotype came up many times. This sequence joins TRBV7-6 and TRBJ1-1, with 7 bases lining up with TRBD1. Germline CDR1 and CDR2: SGHVS and FNYEAQ. The CDR3 is 15 amino acids. The junction had 10 bases not matched to a gene; V was cut back by 5 bases and J by 4 bases. The CDR3 DNA follows: TGTGCCAGCAGCCAATCGACAGGGTTGGGCACTGAAGCTTTCTTT. Amino acid sequence: CASSQSTGLGTEAFF.

This clonotype was detected many times. The chain couples TRBV12-3 or TRBV12-4 to TRBJ2-5; 7 positions agree with TRBD1. This CDR3 is built from 14 residues. V shed 5 bases, J shed 1 base, and the junction held 4 bases outside the gene matches. The CDR3 sequence: CASSDRDSQETQYF. DNA of the CDR3: TGTGCCAGCAGTGACCGGGACAGCCAAGAGACCCAGTACTTC.

This clonotype was seen at least ten times. The chain carries TRBV7-2 and TRBJ2-7; D is possibly TRBD1 (5 bases). Germline loops: CDR1 SGHTA, CDR2 FQGNSA. Trimming stripped 1 base from V and 4 bases from J, with 14 bases between. The CDR3 has 15 residues. The CDR3 loop reads CASSLEGVPPYEQYF. In nucleotides, the CDR3 is TGTGCCAGCAGCTTAGAAGGGGTCCCACCATACGAGCAGTACTTC. Supplemented by reference TRBV7-2 and TRBJ2-7, the full variable domain reads GAGVSQSPSNKVTEKGKDVELRCDPISGHTALYWYRQSLGQGLEFLIYFQGNSAPDKSGLPSDRFSAERTGGSVSTLTIQRTQQEDSAVYLCASSLEGVPPYEQYFGPGTRLTVT.

There are many counts of this clonotype. The chain joins TRBV7-6 to TRBJ1-1; no firm D call. Germline V gives CDR1 SGHVS, CDR2 FNYEAQ. This CDR3 comprises 13 residues. Trimming removed 1 base at V and 2 bases at J, with 5 bases between. CDR3 protein: CASSLGENTEAFF. CDR3 coding DNA: TGTGCCAGCAGCTTAGGAGAAAACACTGAAGCTTTCTTT.

At least ten counts were recorded for this clonotype. V and J are TRBV19 and TRBJ2-3; possible D gene TRBD2, 6 bases. CDR3 size: 13 residues. Germline CDR1 LNHDA, CDR2 SQIVND (reference sequence). Deletions cut 3 bases from V and 6 bases from J, with 10 bases between. CDR3 sequence reads: CASSIRAGDTQYF. CDR3 sequence (DNA): TGTGCCAGTAGTATTCGGGCGGGGGATACGCAGTATTTT.

This clonotype was seen many times. This chain uses TRBV7-9 with TRBJ2-3; the D gene is possibly TRBD1 (5 bases). The ends were cut back, 2 bases at V and 4 bases at J, with 7 bases in the middle. Looked up from germline, CDR1 is SEHNR and CDR2 is FQNEAQ (reference sequence). The CDR3 runs to 13 residues. The CDR3 coding sequence is TGTGCCAGCAGCTTATCAGGGCCAGATACGCAGTATTTT. It encodes CASSLSGPDTQYF.